Shown below are 8 T cell receptor beta chains from a single sample sequenced in a study of cytomegalovirus exposure and HLA in healthy donors (dated by TCRdb to the late 2010s). The library was made by the immunoSEQ multiplex PCR assay. A mixture of 60 forward primers for TCR Vbeta segments and 13 reverse primers for TCR Jbeta segments was used in the multiplex PCR. The table was pulled from immuneACCESS by TCRdb, which kept in-frame rearrangements only. Such tables lose some clones; where checked, under half of the loss comes from unresolved V genes, and the rest has no known cause. In all, the sample holds about 120,000 clones, and about 81% of those were seen once. The ten most abundant clones make up more than 1.5% of the sample. The sequenced material came from PBMCs. All receptors come from a man aged 35 to 55 in good health and CMV-seronegative.

The chain carries TRBV19 and TRBJ1-1, with D perhaps TRBD1 (6 bases). CDR3 size: 18 residues. Trimming took off 7 bases at V and 5 bases at J, with 29 bases between the two ends. Per the germline V gene, CDR1 is LNHDA and CDR2 is SQIVND (reference sequence). CDR3 DNA: TGTGCCAGTACTAGATTAGGAAGGGGGATCGTGAGCAGGACTGAAGCTTTCTTT. Translation: CASTRLGRGIVSRTEAFF.

The chain has TRBV27 and TRBJ2-1, with TRBD2 as a possible D gene (6 bases). V was shortened by 5 bases and J by 5 bases, with 19 bases between the two germline ends. Per germline, CDR1 MNHEY and CDR2 SMNVEV (reference sequence). The CDR3 length is 16 residues. The chain's CDR3 is CASSPPGLQVHNEQFF. In DNA, the CDR3 is TGTGCCAGCAGTCCTCCGGGACTTCAAGTTCACAATGAGCAGTTCTTC.

V gene TRBV2 combines with J gene TRBJ1-2; D remains unclear. V lost 3 bases and J lost 2, with 7 bases in between. Germline CDR1 is SNHLY and CDR2 is FYNNEI. The CDR3 length is 13 residues. Here the CDR3 DNA reads TGTGCCAGCAGTGAGACTTTAAACTATGGCTACACCTTC. It codes for CASSETLNYGYTF.

CDR3 protein: CASSLRQMNTEAFF. The CDR3 nucleotides are TGTGCCAGCTCACTCAGACAGATGAACACTGAAGCTTTCTTT. The genes are TRBV18 and TRBJ1-1; D may be TRBD1 (5 bases). The CDR3 length is 14 residues. V was shortened by 4 bases and J by 0 bases, with 9 bases between the two germline ends. Germline loops: CDR1 KGHSH, CDR2 LQKENI.

This clone was seen a single time. J is TRBJ1-2 and V is TRBV4-3, with D unresolved. The CDR3 runs 14 residues. Germline CDR1 reads LGHNA; CDR2 reads YSLEER. Trimming took off 5 bases at V and 7 bases at J, with 17 bases between the two ends. The CDR3 protein is CASSSTPSLGGYTF. CDR3 nucleotides: TGCGCCAGCAGCTCGACCCCGTCCCTAGGTGGCTACACCTTC.

The chain links TRBV4-3 to TRBJ1-2; the match to TRBD1 covers 8 bases. The CDR3 has 14 residues. Germline CDR1 and CDR2: LGHNA and YSLEER. V lost 0 bases, J lost 6 bases, and 3 bases stayed unmatched. The CDR3 region has the DNA TGCGCCAGCAGCCAAGAACCGGACAGGGATGGCTACACCTTC. Amino acid sequence: CASSQEPDRDGYTF.

The chain combines TRBV27 with TRBJ1-5; 10 bases fit TRBD1. The germline V gene encodes CDR1 MNHEY and CDR2 SMNVEV (reference sequence). V lost 3 bases to trimming and J lost 5 bases; unmatched junction nucleotides: 1. The CDR3 extends over 14 amino acids. The CDR3 region has the DNA TGTGCCAGCAGTTTTGGGACAGGGGATCAGCCCCAGCATTTT. Translating gives CASSFGTGDQPQHF.

This clone has more than one count but fewer than ten. V and J are TRBV7-9 and TRBJ1-2; TRBD1 is a possible D gene (5 bases). This CDR3 contains 15 residues. The V end was cut by 4 bases, the J end by 6 bases, with 18 bases between. Per the germline V gene, CDR1 is SEHNR and CDR2 is FQNEAQ (reference sequence). Here the CDR3 reads CASSYRQRLKDGYTF. In nucleotides, the CDR3 is TGTGCCAGCAGCTACCGACAGAGGCTTAAGGATGGCTACACCTTC.